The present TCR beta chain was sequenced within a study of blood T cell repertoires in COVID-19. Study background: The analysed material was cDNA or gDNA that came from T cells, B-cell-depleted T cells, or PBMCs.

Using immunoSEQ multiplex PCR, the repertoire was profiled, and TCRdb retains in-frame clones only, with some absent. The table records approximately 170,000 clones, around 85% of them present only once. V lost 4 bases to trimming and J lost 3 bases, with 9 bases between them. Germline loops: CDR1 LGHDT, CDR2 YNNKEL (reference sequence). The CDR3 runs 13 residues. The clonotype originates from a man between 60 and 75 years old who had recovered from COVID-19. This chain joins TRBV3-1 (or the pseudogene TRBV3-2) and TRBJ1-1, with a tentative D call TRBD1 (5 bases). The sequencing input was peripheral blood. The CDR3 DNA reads TGTGCCAGCAGCCCGCAGGGTTACACTGAAGCTTTCTTT. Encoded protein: CASSPQGYTEAFF.